The 5 T cell receptor beta chains below were found in one sample sequenced in a study of T cell clonality in common variable immunodeficiency. TCRdb's table, derived via immunoSEQ multiplex PCR, lists solely in-frame clones and lacks some. Reported are about 52,000 clones, none seen only once; the ten largest carry more than 1.5%. The source material was peripheral blood mononuclear cells. The receptor source for this set is a person aged 18 to 75 in good health.

This clone was seen at least ten times. The sequence runs out 3 residues before the end of the CDR3; the remainder is reconstructed from the germline J gene. The chain is built from TRBV5-1 and TRBJ1-1; no clear D gene. The CDR3 totals 13 residues. Germline CDR1 is SGHRS and CDR2 is YFSETQ. V lost 1 base and J lost 1, with 5 bases in between. This chain's CDR3 is CASSLLGNTEAFF. The sequenced CDR3 bases are TGCGCCAGCAGCTTGCTCGGGAACACTGAA.

This clone was counted between two and nine times. The read terminates 3 residues before the CDR3 end, so the remaining end is supplied by the germline J gene. The rearrangement links TRBV18 to TRBJ1-4, with D possibly TRBD1 on 5 matching bases. V dropped 3 bases and J dropped 5 bases, with 10 bases sitting between them. CDR3 length equals 14 residues. From germline, CDR1 is KGHSH and CDR2 LQKENI. CDR3 DNA (partial): TGTGCCAGCTCACCCACGCGGGGCAATGAAAAA. It specifies CASSPTRGNEK. The CDR3, in full, reads CASSPTRGNEKLFF.

This clone was counted a few times. The read halts 3 residues ahead of the CDR3 end, with the missing end drawn from the germline J gene. This chain connects TRBV19 to TRBJ2-4; D remains unclear. The germline V gene encodes CDR1 LNHDA and CDR2 SQIVND (reference sequence). This CDR3 spans 11 amino acids. Partial CDR3 DNA: TGTGCCAGTAGTCTTCTCTATGGT. Translated: CASSLLYG. The full CDR3 protein reads CASSLLYGQYF.

This clone was counted at least ten times. The missing CDR3 end, 3 residues past where the read stops, is filled in from the germline J gene. V gene TRBV18 combines with J gene TRBJ1-2; D is undetermined. Germline CDR1 reads KGHSH; CDR2 reads LQKENI. This CDR3 region has 16 residues. V lost 3 bases and J 3 bases, leaving 17 bases between the germline ends. Partial CDR3 DNA: TGTGCCAGCTCACCCCCGGGTGGCGGGATCGACTATGGC. It specifies CASSPPGGGIDYG. The whole CDR3 reads CASSPPGGGIDYGYTF.

This clone was observed many times. The CDR3 end falls 3 residues outside the read, so it is completed with the germline J gene. The chain carries TRBV4-2 and TRBJ2-1; TRBD2 matches 11 bases. Germline CDR1 reads LGHNA; CDR2 reads YNFKEQ. This CDR3 is 17 amino acids long. V dropped 1 base and J dropped 1; count of bases not matched to a gene: 3. CDR3 region: CASSQGGLAESYNEQFF. The DNA read from the CDR3 is TGTGCCAGCAGCCAAGGGGGACTAGCGGAGTCCTACAATGAG.